This T cell receptor (beta chain) emerged from a study of blood T cell repertoires in COVID-19. Trimming left V 5 bases short and J 0 bases short, with 7 bases between. Germline V gives CDR1 LNHDA, CDR2 SQIVND (reference sequence). The CDR3 is made up of 14 amino acids. As originally analysed: Scientists estimated how many nucleated cells there were by amplifying reference gene primers. Assay used: immunoSEQ multiplex PCR; TCRdb lists only in-frame clones, some missing. The DNA gave D and trimming, while V, J and clone size come from that table. In the table there are about 210,000 clones, 84% of which are singletons.

The chain uses TRBV19 and TRBJ2-2; D call uncertain. This clonotype was sampled from a woman aged 80 or over with COVID-19, enrolled during active disease. Material for sequencing was peripheral blood. The CDR3 DNA reads as TGTGCCAGTAGTGGAGTCCCGAACACCGGGGAGCTGTTTTTT. Its protein is CASSGVPNTGELFF.